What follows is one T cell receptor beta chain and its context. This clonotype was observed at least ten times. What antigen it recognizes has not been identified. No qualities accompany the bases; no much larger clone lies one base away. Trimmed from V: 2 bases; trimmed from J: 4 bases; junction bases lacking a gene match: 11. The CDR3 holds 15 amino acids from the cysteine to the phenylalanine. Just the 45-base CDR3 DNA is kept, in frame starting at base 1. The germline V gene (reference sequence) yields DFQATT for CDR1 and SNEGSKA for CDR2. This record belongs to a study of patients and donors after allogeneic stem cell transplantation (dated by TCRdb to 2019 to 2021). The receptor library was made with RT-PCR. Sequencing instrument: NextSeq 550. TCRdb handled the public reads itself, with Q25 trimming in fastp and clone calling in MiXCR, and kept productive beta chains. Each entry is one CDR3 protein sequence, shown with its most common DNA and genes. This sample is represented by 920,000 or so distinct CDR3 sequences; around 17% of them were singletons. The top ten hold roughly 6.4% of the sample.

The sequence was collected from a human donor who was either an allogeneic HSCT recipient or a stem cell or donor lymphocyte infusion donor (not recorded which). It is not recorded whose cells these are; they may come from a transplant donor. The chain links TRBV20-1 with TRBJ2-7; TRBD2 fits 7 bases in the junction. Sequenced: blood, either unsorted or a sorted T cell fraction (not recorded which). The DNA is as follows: TGCAGTGCTAGACGACGGCGGGAGTTAGAATACGAGCAGTACTTC. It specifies CSARRRRELEYEQYF.